A single sample is the source of the 30 T cell receptor beta chains below, sequenced in a study of CD8 T cells in Susac syndrome. It was with random hexamers that about 0.45 to 1 ug RNA was reverse transcribed. TCRdb processed the immunoSEQ multiplex PCR reads anew with MiXCR; each CDR3 protein has one entry. This table has about 430,000 distinct CDR3 sequences, approximately 85% appearing once. The source material was CD8+ T cells from PBMCs. The receptors were gathered from a human donor with multiple sclerosis.

The genes are TRBV6-5 and TRBJ1-1; no definite D call. Trimming shortened V by 4 bases and J by 0 bases, and 9 bases separated the two germline ends. The CDR3 has 14 residues. Germline V gives CDR1 MNHEY, CDR2 SVGAGI. The CDR3 sequence is CASSSEIMNTEAFF. CDR3 sequence (DNA): TGTGCCAGCAGTTCAGAGATAATGAACACTGAAGCTTTCTTT.

V and J are TRBV29-1 and TRBJ2-3; no clear D. The CDR3 length is 11 residues. Trimming removed 7 bases at V and 2 bases at J, with 7 bases between. Germline assignment: CDR1 SQVTM and CDR2 ANQGSEA. The CDR3 sequence is CSAIDTDTQYF. The CDR3 nucleotides are TGCAGCGCTATCGACACAGATACGCAGTATTTT.

This clonotype was recorded only once. This chain connects TRBV5-6 to TRBJ2-7; D may be TRBD1 (7 bases). Germline CDR1 is SGHDT and CDR2 is YYEEEE. V lost 0 bases to trimming and J lost 2 bases, with 12 bases between them. This CDR3 comprises 15 residues. This CDR3 is CASSLVPRGAYEQYF. The CDR3 DNA follows: TGTGCCAGCAGCTTGGTTCCCAGGGGGGCCTACGAGCAGTACTTC. The full variable domain, completed using reference TRBV5-6 and TRBJ2-7, is DAGVTQSPTHLIKTRGQQVTLRCSPKSGHDTVSWYQQALGQGPQFIFQYYEEEERQRGNFPDRFSGHQFPNYSSELNVNALLLGDSALYLCASSLVPRGAYEQYFGPGTRLTVT.

This clonotype has a single count. This chain joins TRBV12-5 and TRBJ2-5; 8 bases are shared with TRBD1. Germline-derived CDR1 and CDR2 are LGHNT and FRNRAP. Trimming cost V 3 bases and J 2 bases; bases outside gene matches: 11. The CDR3 runs to 17 residues. In nucleotides, the CDR3 is TGTGCTAGTGGTTTTTTTTCAGGGGGCCCGAAGCAAGAGACCCAGTACTTC. As protein: CASGFFSGGPKQETQYF.

V usage is TRBV14 and J usage is TRBJ1-6; 8 bases fit TRBD1. V was clipped by 5 bases and J by 4 bases; unmatched bases: 4. There are 15 residues in the CDR3. Germline CDR1 SGHDN, CDR2 FVKESK. The CDR3 DNA sequence: TGTGCCAGCAGCGGAACAGGGGGATATAATTCACCCCTCCACTTT. Translation gives CASSGTGGYNSPLHF.

The sample holds one count of this clonotype. The chain is built from TRBV2 and TRBJ2-2; 7 bases are a match to TRBD1. Germline V lookup: CDR1 SNHLY, CDR2 FYNNEI. The CDR3 covers 14 residues. The junction had 5 bases not matched to a gene; V was cut back by 9 bases and J by 1 base. CDR3 bases: TGTGCCAGTTTGGACAGGAAGAACACCGGGGAGCTGTTTTTT. Translating gives CASLDRKNTGELFF.

This chain joins TRBV15 and TRBJ2-7; the D gene is possibly TRBD1 (6 bases). The CDR3 has 16 residues. From germline, CDR1 is LNHNV and CDR2 YYDKDF (reference sequence). V shed 0 bases and J shed 0 bases, with 12 bases lying between them. The CDR3 coding sequence is TGTGCCACCAGCAGAGATAGGACAGAGAGCTCCTACGAGCAGTACTTC. Its translation: CATSRDRTESSYEQYF.

J is TRBJ2-1 and V is TRBV3-1, with TRBD2 matching over 11 bases. This CDR3 contains 20 residues. Trimming at V came to 0 bases and at J to 9 bases, leaving 19 bases not matched to a gene. The germline V gene encodes CDR1 LGHDT and CDR2 YNNKEL (reference sequence). CDR3 bases: TGTGCCAGCAGCCAAGATCACGACCTCACCGTTAGCGGGAGGGCCCGTGAGCAGTTCTTC. Translated, it gives CASSQDHDLTVSGRAREQFF.

CDR3 in amino acids: CASSAPDYEQYF. As DNA, the CDR3 is TGTGCCAGCAGCGCGCCTGACTACGAGCAGTACTTC. The chain has TRBV6-6 and TRBJ2-7; D unresolved. With 6 bases removed from V and 3 bases from J, the gap between germline ends came to 9 bases. This CDR3 has 12 residues. Per the germline V gene, CDR1 is MNHNY and CDR2 is SVGAGI (reference sequence).

The V and J genes are TRBV2 and TRBJ2-7, with D possibly matching TRBD2 (7 bases). This CDR3 has 14 residues. Germline lookup yields CDR1 SNHLY and CDR2 FYNNEI. V lost 1 base and J 3 bases, leaving 10 bases between the germline ends. DNA of the CDR3: TGTGCCAGCAGTGAAGAGGGGGGGATCTACGAGCAGTACTTC. Protein sequence: CASSEEGGIYEQYF.

V is TRBV10-3 and J is TRBJ2-7; possibly TRBD2 for D (6 bases). The CDR3 has 13 residues. Germline V gene lookup returns CDR1 ENHRY and CDR2 SYGVKD. Trimming took 11 bases from V and 0 from J, leaving 14 bases between them. CDR3 DNA: TGTGCCTTCCAGGACGGGAGCTCCTACGAGCAGTACTTC. Residues: CAFQDGSSYEQYF.

The genes are TRBV18 and TRBJ2-7; unclear D gene. Between the trimmed V and J ends, which lost 3 bases and 12 bases, there was a span of 12 bases. Germline CDR1 reads KGHSH; CDR2 reads LQKENI. There are 11 residues in the CDR3. The CDR3 loop is CASSPDEQRYF. In DNA form, the CDR3 reads TGTGCCAGCTCACCGGACGAACAGCGGTACTTC.

The CDR3 nucleotides are TGTGCCTGGAGTCAGGGAGGAACTGAAGCTTTCTTT. Amino acids: CAWSQGGTEAFF. The gene calls are TRBV30 and TRBJ1-1, with TRBD1 as a possible D gene (5 bases). The CDR3 is 12 amino acids. Germline V CDR1 and CDR2: GTSNPN, SVGIG (reference sequence). Trimming shortened V by 2 bases and J by 5 bases, and 9 bases separated the two germline ends.

V usage is TRBV6-1 and J usage is TRBJ2-6; D may be TRBD2 (5 bases). CDR3 length equals 18 residues. CDR1 and CDR2 from the germline V gene are MNHNS and SASEGT. Trimming removed 6 bases from V and 4 bases from J, with 22 bases in between. CDR3 region: CASRPLLTNQWGANVLTF. CDR3 in DNA: TGTGCCAGCAGACCCTTACTGACTAACCAGTGGGGGGCCAACGTCCTGACTTTC.

The chain joins TRBV6-4 to TRBJ2-1, with TRBD2 matching 7 bases. Germline CDR1 is MRHNA and CDR2 is SNTAGT. The V segment lost 6 bases and the J segment 2 bases; nucleotides outside the gene matches: 7. The CDR3 has 15 amino acids. The CDR3 sequence: CASSKRDTTYNEQFF. The CDR3 DNA is TGTGCCAGCAGCAAGCGGGATACAACCTACAATGAGCAGTTCTTC.

This chain links TRBV27 with TRBJ2-7; D ambiguous. From germline, CDR1 is MNHEY and CDR2 SMNVEV (reference sequence). The CDR3 consists of 14 residues. The V and J ends lost 3 bases and 0 bases respectively, with 9 bases between them. The CDR3 nucleotides are TGTGCCAGCAGTTTTGGCGCTGTCTCCTACGAGCAGTACTTC. It is translated as CASSFGAVSYEQYF.

This chain connects TRBV28 to TRBJ1-3; D remains unclear. Germline values: CDR1 MDHEN, CDR2 SYDVKM. Trimming removed 3 bases from V and 0 bases from J, with 9 bases in between. CDR3 size: 15 residues. CDR3 DNA: TGTGCCAGCAGTTTCGACGGAACCTCTGGAAACACCATATATTTT. This sequence encodes CASSFDGTSGNTIYF.

The rearrangement links TRBV30 to TRBJ2-4, with a tentative D call TRBD1 (7 bases). Trimming removed 4 bases from V and 5 bases from J, with 15 bases in between. Germline CDR1 and CDR2: GTSNPN and SVGIG (reference sequence). The CDR3 covers 14 residues. The CDR3 DNA follows: TGTGCCTGGACCCATGGAGGGGGCGAAAACATTCAGTACTTC. Its protein is CAWTHGGGENIQYF.

This clonotype has just a few counts. The chain uses TRBV27 and TRBJ1-1; TRBD1 is a possible D gene (5 bases). The V end was cut by 6 bases, the J end by 1 base, with 12 bases between. The CDR3 sequence is 14 residues long. Germline V gives CDR1 MNHEY, CDR2 SMNVEV (reference sequence). CDR3 nucleotide sequence: TGTGCCAGCAGCTTACGAGGGACGAACACTGAAGCTTTCTTT. This codes for CASSLRGTNTEAFF.

This clonotype was seen just once. The chain is built from TRBV5-5 and TRBJ2-2; a possible D gene is TRBD1 (5 bases). With 3 bases removed from V and 4 bases from J, the gap between germline ends came to 19 bases. The CDR3 has 17 residues. Germline values: CDR1 SGHKS, CDR2 YYEKEE (reference sequence). The CDR3 nucleotides read TGTGCCAGCAGCTCAAAGGACACCCCGATCGGCACCGGGGAGCTGTTTTTT. This sequence encodes CASSSKDTPIGTGELFF.

This clonotype was found a few times. V gene TRBV27 combines with J gene TRBJ1-1; TRBD1 might be the D (6 bases). The germline V and J ends were trimmed by 5 bases and 3 bases, with 13 bases remaining between them. CDR1 and CDR2 (germline): MNHEY, SMNVEV (reference sequence). This CDR3 contains 14 residues. This CDR3 is CASSPQGGDTEAFF. Here the CDR3 DNA reads TGTGCCAGCAGTCCCCAAGGGGGGGACACTGAAGCTTTCTTT.

This chain joins TRBV7-9 and TRBJ1-3, with D tentatively TRBD1 (5 bases). There are 14 residues in the CDR3. Trimming pared 4 bases from V and 2 bases from J, leaving 9 bases between. Germline loops: CDR1 SEHNR, CDR2 FQNEAQ (reference sequence). Written as DNA, the CDR3 is TGTGCCAGCAGCTCTGGGGGGACTGGAAACACCATATATTTT. Translation gives CASSSGGTGNTIYF.

This clonotype was observed a single time. The CDR3 region has the DNA TGTGCCAGCAGCTTAGAGACCAGGGGAATCTATGGCTACACCTTC. It translates to CASSLETRGIYGYTF. The V and J genes are TRBV7-9 and TRBJ1-2; TRBD1 might be the D (6 bases). V dropped 1 base and J dropped 4 bases, with 13 bases sitting between them. The CDR3 consists of 15 residues. The germline V gene encodes CDR1 SEHNR and CDR2 FQNEAQ (reference sequence).

The chain couples TRBV6-5 to TRBJ2-1; 10 bases align to TRBD2. From germline, CDR1 is MNHEY and CDR2 SVGAGI. This CDR3 has 18 amino acids. J was trimmed by 1 base and V by 0 bases; bases with no gene match: 6. Here the CDR3 reads CASSYSKGSGRSYNEQFF. The CDR3 nucleotides are TGTGCCAGCAGTTACTCGAAGGGTAGCGGGAGGTCCTACAATGAGCAGTTCTTC.

The chain couples TRBV10-3 to TRBJ2-3; no definite D call. CDR3 size: 14 residues. V dropped 2 bases and J dropped 4 bases, with 10 bases sitting between them. The V gene's germline CDR1 is ENHRY and CDR2 SYGVKD. The CDR3 sequence is CAISETEQADTQYF. As DNA, the CDR3 is TGTGCCATCAGTGAGACCGAGCAAGCAGATACGCAGTATTTT.

The V and J genes are TRBV27 and TRBJ2-1; 16 bases align to TRBD2. Trimming took 4 bases from V and 8 from J; bases not matched to a gene: 5. The germline V gene encodes CDR1 MNHEY and CDR2 SMNVEV (reference sequence). The CDR3 runs 16 residues. DNA for the CDR3: TGTGCCAGCAGTTCGGGGACTAGCGGGAGGGTCGATGAGCAGTTCTTC. This encodes CASSSGTSGRVDEQFF.

The CDR3: CASSLAAWGDNEQFF. In DNA, the CDR3 is TGCGCCAGCAGCTTGGCCGCCTGGGGCGACAATGAGCAGTTCTTC. The gene calls are TRBV5-1 and TRBJ2-1, with D possibly being TRBD1 (5 bases). The ends were cut back, 0 bases at V and 5 bases at J, with 12 bases in the middle. Per germline, CDR1 SGHRS and CDR2 YFSETQ. The CDR3 totals 15 residues.

The chain has TRBV30 and TRBJ2-1, with TRBD1 matching over 9 bases. The CDR3 is 13 amino acids. J gave up 7 bases and V 4 bases, and 5 bases lay outside the gene matches. CDR1 and CDR2 (germline): GTSNPN, SVGIG (reference sequence). The CDR3 DNA reads as TGTGCCTGGACCCGGGACAGGGCTAATGAGCAGTTCTTC. Protein: CAWTRDRANEQFF.

The rearrangement joins TRBV12-3 or TRBV12-4 to TRBJ2-2; D ambiguous. The CDR3 covers 15 residues. V was trimmed by 3 bases and J by 5 bases, leaving 13 bases between them. CDR3 sequence: CASSFIHPRTGELFF. In nucleotides, the CDR3 is TGTGCCAGCAGTTTCATACACCCCAGGACCGGGGAGCTGTTTTTT.

The chain couples TRBV12-3 or TRBV12-4 to TRBJ2-7; 7 bases are shared with TRBD1. This CDR3 spans 12 amino acids. V lost 4 bases and J lost 6; bases outside the gene matches: 3. CDR3 in DNA: TGTGCCAGCAGTTCGGGACAGATCGAGCAGTACTTC. Translating it yields CASSSGQIEQYF.